One and the same sample provided the 18 T cell receptor beta chains below, sequenced in a study of blood T cell repertoires in COVID-19. Assay used: immunoSEQ multiplex PCR; TCRdb lists only in-frame clones, some missing. The data hold about 270,000 clones, with around 82% observed a single time. The sequencing sample was made of peripheral blood. These receptor sequences come from a woman between 50 and 59 years old who had recovered from COVID-19.

This sequence joins TRBV29-1 and TRBJ1-1; D perhaps matches TRBD1 (5 bases). The CDR3 has 11 amino acids. V gave up 5 bases and J gave up 7 bases, with 11 bases separating them. The V gene's germline CDR1 is SQVTM and CDR2 ANQGSEA. CDR3 in DNA: TGCAGCGTTACCCTAGGGGTTGAAGCTTTCTTT. The encoded protein is CSVTLGVEAFF. Supplemented by reference TRBV29-1 and TRBJ1-1, the full variable domain reads SAVISQKPSRDICQRGTSLTIQCQVDSQVTMMFWYRQQPGQSLTLIATANQGSEATYESGFVIDKFPISRPNLTFSTLTVSNMSPEDSSIYLCSVTLGVEAFFGQGTRLTVV.

The chain joins TRBV10-3 to TRBJ1-4; maybe TRBD1 (5 bases). The germline V gene encodes CDR1 ENHRY and CDR2 SYGVKD. The CDR3 contains 14 residues. Trimming shortened V by 6 bases and J by 4 bases, and 12 bases separated the two germline ends. For the CDR3, the DNA is TGTGCCATCAGCCCGGGACTGCTTAATGAAAAACTGTTTTTT. This gives the protein CAISPGLLNEKLFF.

This clone has only one observation. The chain employs TRBV6-8 and TRBJ2-4, with TRBD2 matching 7 bases. Germline CDR1 is MNHGY and CDR2 is SAAAGT. The V segment lost 2 bases and the J segment 0 bases; nucleotides outside the gene matches: 19. This CDR3 spans 21 amino acids. CDR3 sequence reads: CASSYLAPLTRGDLAKNIQYF. CDR3 nucleotides: TGTGCCAGCAGTTACCTCGCCCCCCTCACACGGGGGGACTTAGCCAAAAACATTCAGTACTTC.

V usage is TRBV6-5 and J usage is TRBJ1-6; TRBD1 matches at 10 bases. CDR3 length equals 15 residues. V gave up 2 bases and J gave up 11 bases; unmatched junction bases: 6. The germline V gene encodes CDR1 MNHEY and CDR2 SVGAGI. The CDR3 reads CASSYTRDRGTPLHF. CDR3 in DNA: TGTGCCAGCAGTTACACCCGGGACAGGGGAACACCCCTCCACTTT.

This clone was picked up a small number of times. The V and J genes are TRBV5-5 and TRBJ2-1, with D tentatively TRBD2 (6 bases). Trimming took off 6 bases at V and 4 bases at J, with 17 bases between the two ends. The CDR3 contains 15 residues. The V gene's germline CDR1 is SGHKS and CDR2 YYEKEE (reference sequence). The CDR3 DNA is TGTGCCAGCACCGGAGGGTTAGGAACTTACAATGAGCAGTTCTTC. Its protein is CASTGGLGTYNEQFF.

The gene calls are TRBV6-5 and TRBJ1-2; TRBD1 aligns across 9 bases. This CDR3 has 14 amino acids. The junction had 4 bases not matched to a gene; V was cut back by 2 bases and J by 6 bases. Germline V gene lookup returns CDR1 MNHEY and CDR2 SVGAGI. The CDR3 nucleotides read TGTGCCAGCAGTTACGGGACAGGGAGGGATGGCTACACCTTC. Translated: CASSYGTGRDGYTF.

This chain connects TRBV7-9 to TRBJ1-2; weak D call: TRBD1 (5 bases). Germline V gene sequence: CDR1 SEHNR, CDR2 FQNEAQ (reference sequence). Trimming removed 5 bases from V and 6 bases from J, with 16 bases in between. This CDR3 comprises 14 residues. The DNA of the CDR3 is TGTGCCAGCAGCACCCCGGGGGGTTGGAATGGCTACACCTTC. Protein: CASSTPGGWNGYTF.

The V call is TRBV5-1, the J call TRBJ2-2, with 10 bases identical to TRBD1. V lost 3 bases to trimming and J lost 5 bases; unmatched junction nucleotides: 7. CDR1 is SGHRS and CDR2 is YFSETQ in the germline V gene. The CDR3 contains 16 residues. As DNA, the CDR3 is TGCGCCAGCAGCTCTTCCCGGACAGGGGGGACCGGGGAGCTGTTTTTT. Encoded protein: CASSSSRTGGTGELFF.

This clone has just one count. The chain combines TRBV12-3 or TRBV12-4 with TRBJ1-1; TRBD1 might be the D (5 bases). The V and J ends lost 5 bases and 8 bases respectively, with 12 bases between them. This CDR3 is 12 amino acids long. This chain's CDR3 is CASSTGLREAFF. DNA of the CDR3: TGTGCCAGCAGTACGGGACTCCGGGAAGCTTTCTTT.

The CDR3 DNA follows: TGTGCCAGTACACTCTCGGGACAGGTCCCACATCAGCCCCAGCATTTT. Amino acid sequence: CASTLSGQVPHQPQHF. V usage is TRBV19 and J usage is TRBJ1-5, with 8 bases fitting TRBD1. J lost 5 bases, V lost 7 bases, and 13 bases had no gene match. Germline-derived CDR1 and CDR2 are LNHDA and SQIVND (reference sequence). The CDR3 has 16 amino acids.

The rearrangement joins TRBV6-5 to TRBJ1-4; D gene ambiguous. This CDR3 contains 15 residues. Germline-derived CDR1 and CDR2 are MNHEY and SVGAGI. Trimming removed 0 bases at V and 2 bases at J, with 7 bases between. Here the CDR3 DNA reads TGTGCCAGCAGTTACTCCGGGTACACTAATGAAAAACTGTTTTTT. It is translated as CASSYSGYTNEKLFF.

This chain connects TRBV5-6 to TRBJ2-2; 8 bases fit TRBD1. Unmatched junction bases numbered 6, after V lost 7 bases and J lost 7 bases. The CDR3 consists of 13 residues. Germline V gene data show CDR1 as SGHDT and CDR2 as YYEEEE. The CDR3 region has the DNA TGTGCCAGCCTACAGGGGGGAATCGGGGAGCTGTTTTTT. This sequence encodes CASLQGGIGELFF.

The chain couples TRBV4-1 to TRBJ2-4, with D perhaps matching TRBD1 (6 bases). CDR1 and CDR2 from the germline V gene are MGHRA and YSYEKL. There are 16 residues in the CDR3. Trimming stripped 0 bases from V and 8 bases from J, with 17 bases between. The CDR3, as DNA: TGCGCCAGCAGCCAAGAGAAGGGGCACAGGGCGGACATTCAGTACTTC. This gives the protein CASSQEKGHRADIQYF.

The genes are TRBV24-1 and TRBJ2-3; D perhaps matches TRBD2 (6 bases). CDR1 and CDR2 from the germline V gene are KGHDR and SFDVKD. Trimming took 4 bases from V and 2 from J, leaving 18 bases between them. CDR3 length equals 17 residues. The CDR3 loop reads CATSDSLGGPATDTQYF. The CDR3 region has the DNA TGTGCCACCAGTGACTCCCTCGGGGGTCCTGCCACAGATACGCAGTATTTT.

The CDR3 protein is CASSGALDGANVLTF. The CDR3 DNA follows: TGTGCCAGCAGCGGGGCCCTGGATGGGGCCAACGTCCTGACTTTC. The genes are TRBV6-2 or TRBV6-3 and TRBJ2-6; D possibly matches TRBD1 or TRBD2 (5 bases each). Looked up from germline, CDR1 is MNHEY and CDR2 is SVGEGT. The CDR3 contains 15 residues. With 6 bases removed from V and 3 bases from J, the gap between germline ends came to 12 bases.

Notes on this clone: The sample has other DNA sequences that encode this CDR3 too. The chain employs TRBV7-2 and TRBJ1-1, with TRBD1 as a possible D gene (5 bases). The CDR3 has 13 residues. V lost 3 bases and J 1 base, leaving 6 bases between the germline ends. The germline CDR1 and CDR2 sequences are SGHTA and FQGNSA. CDR3 sequence reads: CASSFQGNTEAFF. The CDR3 bases are TGTGCCAGCAGCTTTCAGGGGAACACTGAAGCTTTCTTT.

This clone came up once. The rearrangement uses TRBV19 and TRBJ2-2; 9 bases align to TRBD1. The length of the CDR3 is 16 residues. The J segment lost 3 bases and the V segment lost 7 bases, leaving 9 bases of the junction unmatched. CDR1 LNHDA and CDR2 SQIVND come from the germline V gene (reference sequence). The CDR3 DNA sequence: TGTGCCAGTACCGGACTACAGGGGGCGGACACCGGGGAGCTGTTTTTT. Translation gives CASTGLQGADTGELFF. Together with reference TRBV19 and TRBJ2-2, the CDR3 gives the full variable domain: DGGITQSPKYLFRKEGQNVTLSCEQNLNHDAMYWYRQDPGQGLRLIYYSQIVNDFQKGDIAEGYSVSREKKESFPLTVTSAQKNPTAFYLCASTGLQGADTGELFFGEGSRLTVL.

CDR3 in DNA: TGCGCCAGCAGCTTGGAGGGGACTCGGACTGAAGCTTTCTTT. This codes for CASSLEGTRTEAFF. V gene TRBV5-1 combines with J gene TRBJ1-1; tentative D call: TRBD1 (5 bases). The V end lost 0 bases, the J end lost 5 bases, and 11 bases lay between the germline ends. The CDR3 is 14 amino acids. Germline CDR1 reads SGHRS; CDR2 reads YFSETQ.